What follows are 4 T cell receptor beta chains derived from one specimen sequenced in a study of synovial regulatory T cells in juvenile arthritis. The data were produced by immunoSEQ multiplex PCR, yet TCRdb's version contains in-frame clones alone and is incomplete. The sample includes 8,000 to 10,000 clones. Input material: Treg cells from blood. Sample subset: remaining (HLA-DR-negative) circulating blood Treg cells. These receptors were collected from a donor younger than 30 with juvenile idiopathic arthritis.

The CDR3 region is CASGLFSGYEQYF. The J gene is TRBJ2-7, the V gene TRBV12-5. Germline V lookup: CDR1 LGHNT, CDR2 FRNRAP. The CDR3 covers 13 residues. No DNA is given. The whole variable domain, remainder taken from reference TRBV12-5 and TRBJ2-7, is DARVTQTPRHKVTEMGQEVTMRCQPILGHNTVFWYRQTMMQGLELLAYFRNRAPLDDSGMPKDRFSAEMPDATLATLKIQPSEPRDSAVYFCASGLFSGYEQYFGPGTRLTVT.

The chain couples TRBV18 to TRBJ2-5; TCRdb calls TRBD1, which cannot be checked without DNA. Germline CDR1 and CDR2: KGHSH and LQKENI. The CDR3 totals 15 residues. The DNA sequence is not available. This chain's CDR3 is CASSRNTGRLQTQYF.

In regard to this clone: Since no conserved phenylalanine or tryptophan closes the CDR3, a read error is the likely cause. The chain is built from TRBV11-2 and TRBJ2-7; no DNA is available, so the TRBD2 call from TCRdb remains unchecked. CDR3 length: 13 amino acids. The nucleotide record is missing. CDR1 is SGHAT and CDR2 is FQNNGV in the germline V gene. The CDR3 loop is CASSPRPPGLVFS.

This rearrangement joins TRBV11-3 to TRBJ2-2; TCRdb designates TRBD2, a call that cannot be tested without DNA. In germline, CDR1 is SGHNT, CDR2 YENEEA. The CDR3 has 13 amino acids. The record lacks a DNA sequence. CDR3 in amino acids: CASSLVNTGELFF.